A selection of T cell receptor beta chains follows, all from one sample in a study of T cells expressing NK-cell markers. TCRdb reprocessed the 5' RACE reads; each CDR3 protein has one entry and no DNA is given. The table for this sample gives about 260,000 distinct CDR3 sequences. The sequencing sample was made of blood T cells: a sorted CD56 or NKG2C T cell subset, CD4+ or CD8+ T cells, or bulk PBMC T cells (not recorded which). These receptors all come from a man in his late teens or twenties in good health. Both conserved end residues are part of each CDR3.

TRBV15	TRBJ2-1	18	CATSRESSGLAALAPWFF
TRBV20-1	TRBJ2-2	13	CSATGPTTGELFF
TRBV7-2	TRBJ2-7	13	CASSLGDGGEQYF
TRBV29-1	TRBJ2-7	13	CSASLTGAYEQYF
TRBV6-5	TRBJ2-5	14	CASSLPGQQETQYF
TRBV19	TRBJ2-3	14	CASRPTSLLDTQYF
TRBV4-3	TRBJ2-7	15	CASSAHPQAGYEQYF
TRBV6-2/TRBV6-3	TRBJ2-7	12	CASSTPGTALYF
TRBV4-1	TRBJ2-3	17	CASSLLTGSGSTDTQYF
TRBV7-3	TRBJ2-1	18	CASSPTRTSGNPYNEQFF
TRBV5-1	TRBJ2-5	15	CASSWTSGSSVTQYF
TRBV20-1	TRBJ2-7	14	CSATLTLSSYEQYF
TRBV20-1	TRBJ2-4	15	CSARPLDGDKNIQYF
TRBV6-6	TRBJ2-3	12	CASSYSAVTQYF
TRBV20-1	TRBJ2-7	16	CSATKWAGTGSYEQYF
TRBV20-1	TRBJ2-1	13	CSAPTDFQNEQFF
TRBV20-1	TRBJ2-2	15	CSARDGAGITGELFF
TRBV5-1	TRBJ2-2	18	CASSLRLAGGPDTGELFF
TRBV20-1	TRBJ2-4	16	CSARDRTGGPKNIQYF
TRBV20-1	TRBJ2-1	15	CSARARLLNYTEQFF
TRBV5-1	TRBJ2-7	14	CASSSLAGGIEQYF
TRBV28	TRBJ2-7	11	CASSLGRGQYF
TRBV24-1	TRBJ2-1	17	CATSDPVGSGRTNEQFF
TRBV2	TRBJ2-3	11	CASEVSDTQYF
TRBV19	TRBJ2-1	18	CASSIELVLAGTYNEQFF
TRBV3-1	TRBJ1-1	15	CASSQVNRINTEAFF
TRBV12-3/TRBV12-4	TRBJ2-2	15	CASSPSGRHTGELFF
TRBV29-1	TRBJ2-1	14	CSVALAGVSNEQFF
TRBV29-1	TRBJ2-2	15	CSVARTSGGTGELFF
TRBV19	TRBJ2-1	15	CASSEMREEGPKRFF
TRBV12-3/TRBV12-4	TRBJ1-5	16	CASSFRGRYSNQPQHF
TRBV25-1	TRBJ2-7	15	CASSYPSRSGGEQYF
TRBV7-2	TRBJ2-3	15	CASSLRWGSRDTQYF
TRBV5-1	TRBJ2-2	16	CASSLDPGAGTGELFF
TRBV29-1	TRBJ2-3	13	CSVEWPEGDTQYF
TRBV21-1	TRBJ1-1	12	CASSNRVTEAFF
TRBV10-3	TRBJ1-5	18	CAISESRKGSSSNQPQHF
TRBV12-3/TRBV12-4	TRBJ2-1	15	CASSFGQGTYNEQFF
TRBV19	TRBJ2-3	14	CASSWQVGTDTQYF